This TCR beta chain derives from a study of T-cell memory formation after mild COVID-19. The study's findings and limits: Contracting clones from day 15 to 85 showed balanced CD4/CD8; later expanders favored CD4+. Memory from before infection featured some responding clones, which suggests cross-reactive memory joined.

Only a few counts were recorded for this clonotype. The target antigen is unknown. Germline V lookup: CDR1 GTSNPN, CDR2 SVGIG (reference sequence). The CDR3 is made up of 14 amino acids. The V gene end was trimmed by 2 bases and the J gene end by 3 bases; junction bases not matched to a gene: 2. TCR alpha and TCR beta cDNA libraries carrying sample barcodes and UMIs came from 5'RACE with constant-segment primers. One entry per CDR3 protein, called by TCRdb with MiXCR from the 5' RACE reads. The table lists around 470,000 distinct CDR3 sequences, around 19% of them singletons. The specimen was PBMCs or a T cell subset sorted from them (not recorded which). This sequence joins TRBV30 and TRBJ2-1; 9 bases map to TRBD2. The TCR comes from an adult woman who had mild COVID-19 (a few samples of this study predate the infection). Cell type and time point are not known. Written as DNA, the CDR3 is TGTGCCTGGAGTTTAGCGGGGGTCTACAATGAGCAGTTCTTC. Its translation is CAWSLAGVYNEQFF.